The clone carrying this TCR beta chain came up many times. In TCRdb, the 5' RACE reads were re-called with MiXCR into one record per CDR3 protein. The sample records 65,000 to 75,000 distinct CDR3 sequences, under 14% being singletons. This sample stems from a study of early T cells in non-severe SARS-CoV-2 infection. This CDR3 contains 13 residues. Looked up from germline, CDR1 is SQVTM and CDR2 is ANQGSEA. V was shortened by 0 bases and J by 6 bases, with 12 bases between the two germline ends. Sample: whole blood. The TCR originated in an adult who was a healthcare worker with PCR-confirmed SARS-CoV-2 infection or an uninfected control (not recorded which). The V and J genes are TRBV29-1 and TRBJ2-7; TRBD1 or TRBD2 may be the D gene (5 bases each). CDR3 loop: CSVEDHDGTEQYF. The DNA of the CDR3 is TGCAGCGTTGAAGATCACGACGGGACCGAGCAGTACTTC.